Shown below are 9 T cell receptor beta chains from a single sample sequenced in a study of molecular identifiers for immune sequencing clone quantification. TCRdb redid the calling of the PCR reads with MiXCR, one entry per CDR3 protein. Altogether just under 650,000 distinct CDR3 sequences are present, less than 20% being singletons, with the ten largest covering roughly 0.83%. Sequencing was done on a sample of naive CD8+ T cells from blood, with Jurkat cell RNA spiked in. The subset denotes: FACS-sorted CD8+CD4-CCR7+CD45RA+ naive T cells. All receptors derive from a human donor in good health. Some libraries in this study had Jurkat cell RNA spiked in.

This clonotype has ten or more counts. The chain uses TRBV11-2 and TRBJ2-1, with D uncertain. Between the trimmed V and J ends, which lost 5 bases and 10 bases, there was a span of 18 bases. CDR3 size: 14 residues. Germline V gene data show CDR1 as SGHAT and CDR2 as FQNNGV. The CDR3 sequence is CASSVAHRPAEQFF. The CDR3 nucleotides are TGTGCCAGCAGCGTAGCCCACAGACCTGCCGAGCAGTTCTTC.

Of note for this clonotype: A much larger clone sits a single nucleotide away, making a read error possible. The chain recombines TRBV5-3 with TRBJ1-1; D ambiguous. TRBV5-3 is an ORF for which the function is uncertain. The CDR3 consists of 13 residues. The CDR3: CASSLFKNAEAFF. CDR3 nucleotides: TGTGCCAGCAGCTTGTTTAAGAACGCTGAAGCTTTCTTT.

The chain combines TRBV5-5 with TRBJ2-1; D unresolved. The V and J ends lost 1 base and 4 bases respectively, with 12 bases between them. This CDR3 has 15 amino acids. The V gene's germline CDR1 is SGHKS and CDR2 YYEKEE (reference sequence). The CDR3 DNA follows: TGTGCCAGCAGCTTGCATCGTGGGTTTTACAATGAGCAGTTCTTC. Translating gives CASSLHRGFYNEQFF.

The chain has TRBV27 and TRBJ2-3; tentatively, D is TRBD1 or TRBD2 (6 bases each). This CDR3 has 15 residues. The germline gives CDR1 MNHEY, CDR2 SMNVEV (reference sequence). Between the trimmed V and J ends, which lost 8 bases and 5 bases, there was a span of 20 bases. CDR3 DNA: TGTGCCAGCCTTGGGCCCCGGGGGCGGGGAGATACGCAGTATTTT. Translating gives CASLGPRGRGDTQYF.

This clonotype has a count of ten or more. The V gene is TRBV7-2, the J gene TRBJ2-1, with D perhaps TRBD1 (5 bases). The germline gives CDR1 SGHTA, CDR2 FQGNSA. The CDR3 covers 12 residues. V was trimmed by 3 bases and J by 8 bases, leaving 8 bases between them. CDR3 in amino acids: CASSFDSDEQFF. DNA for the CDR3: TGTGCCAGCAGCTTTGACAGCGATGAGCAGTTCTTC.

About this clonotype: Given a far larger clone just one base away, this is likely a sequencing read error. The chain uses TRBV7-2 and TRBJ2-1, with D unresolved. The CDR3 has 11 residues. Germline CDR1 is SGHTA and CDR2 is FQGNSA. The CDR3 nucleotides are TGTGCCAGCAGCTTAGGGTCTGAGCAGATCTTC. Its protein product is CASSLGSEQIF.

This clonotype was found once. This may arise from a read error, as a much more abundant clone is one base away. This chain joins TRBV28 and TRBJ1-6; a possible D gene is TRBD1 (5 bases). CDR1 is MDHEN and CDR2 is SYDVKM in the germline V gene. This CDR3 is 14 amino acids long. The V gene lost 3 bases and the J gene lost 8 bases, with 11 bases spanning the gap. CDR3: CASSFQGRYSPLHF. In DNA form, the CDR3 reads TGTGCCAGCAGTTTTCAGGGTCGGTATTCACCCCTCCACTTT.

A few counts support this clonotype. The CDR3 DNA reads as TGCGCCAGCAGCCACGGGGTCGTGACAGGGAACACTGAAGCTTTCTTT. Protein product: CASSHGVVTGNTEAFF. The chain has TRBV4-1 and TRBJ1-1; D might be TRBD1 (6 bases). The V end was cut by 3 bases, the J end by 1 base, with 15 bases between. Looked up from germline, CDR1 is MGHRA and CDR2 is YSYEKL. The CDR3 contains 16 residues.

The rearrangement uses TRBV11-2 and TRBJ2-7; unclear D gene. Germline loops: CDR1 SGHAT, CDR2 FQNNGV. The CDR3 covers 15 residues. The ends were cut back, 5 bases at V and 6 bases at J, with 20 bases in the middle. CDR3 loop: CASSRSAAISSEQYF. DNA of the CDR3: TGTGCCAGCAGCAGATCGGCAGCTATCTCTTCCGAGCAGTACTTC.